This T cell receptor (beta chain) was found in a study of T cells after yellow fever vaccination. About the research overall: Preparing low-cell-number fractions relied on SMART-Seq v4 Ultra Low Input. Overall study findings and caveats: Most primary-vaccination clones recurred post-booster (roughly 96% CD4, around 90% CD8). Shared CD4/CD8 clonotypes were a small share, likely from convergent recombination.

Trimming took off 0 bases at V and 7 bases at J, with 7 bases between the two ends. The germline V gene has CDR1 SGHTA and CDR2 FQGNSA. The CDR3 is 13 residues long. They built TCR cDNA with 5'RACE template switching, a step that put in a universal primer site and UMIs. TCRdb recomputed calls from the 5' RACE reads with MiXCR, one row per CDR3 protein. The table lists around 340,000 distinct CDR3 sequences, about an eighth of them singletons. A few counts support this clonotype. Its antigen is unidentified. The chain has TRBV7-2 and TRBJ2-1; D remains ambiguous. The input for sequencing was CD4+ T cells sorted from PBMCs, taken 15 days after the yellow fever booster vaccination. The TCR comes from a young man who received the YFV17D yellow fever vaccine. CDR3 coding DNA: TGTGCCAGCAGCTTAGCGATAGCTAATGAGCAGTTCTTC. Residues: CASSLAIANEQFF.